The present TCR beta chain was sequenced within a study of OX40 agonist ivuxolimab in advanced cancers. Study as a whole: Given to patients was ivuxolimab, an agonistic anti-OX40 (CD134) antibody. Dosing consisted of intravenous ivuxolimab at 0.01 to 10 mg/kg every 2 weeks. A partial response was reached by three patients: one with hepatocellular carcinoma and two with cutaneous melanoma.

Patients were ruled out by autoimmune disease history or systemic immunosuppression. Profiled with immunoSEQ multiplex PCR; TCRdb holds only in-frame clones, not every one. Of over 80,000 clones listed, around 78% were seen once; the top ten hold approximately 0.79%. V lost 0 bases and J lost 3; bases outside the gene matches: 5. Germline values: CDR1 SGHKS, CDR2 YYEKEE (reference sequence). This CDR3 region has 16 residues. The chain links TRBV5-5 to TRBJ1-2; 10 bases agree with TRBD1. Sequenced here: CD4+ or CD8+ T cells sorted from blood, sampled in a trial of the OX40 agonist ivuxolimab. The origin of this receptor is an adult with an advanced solid tumor such as melanoma, head and neck, liver or kidney cancer. The CDR3 is CASSLGQGAIDYGYTF. DNA of the CDR3: TGTGCCAGCAGCTTGGGACAGGGGGCGATAGACTATGGCTACACCTTC.